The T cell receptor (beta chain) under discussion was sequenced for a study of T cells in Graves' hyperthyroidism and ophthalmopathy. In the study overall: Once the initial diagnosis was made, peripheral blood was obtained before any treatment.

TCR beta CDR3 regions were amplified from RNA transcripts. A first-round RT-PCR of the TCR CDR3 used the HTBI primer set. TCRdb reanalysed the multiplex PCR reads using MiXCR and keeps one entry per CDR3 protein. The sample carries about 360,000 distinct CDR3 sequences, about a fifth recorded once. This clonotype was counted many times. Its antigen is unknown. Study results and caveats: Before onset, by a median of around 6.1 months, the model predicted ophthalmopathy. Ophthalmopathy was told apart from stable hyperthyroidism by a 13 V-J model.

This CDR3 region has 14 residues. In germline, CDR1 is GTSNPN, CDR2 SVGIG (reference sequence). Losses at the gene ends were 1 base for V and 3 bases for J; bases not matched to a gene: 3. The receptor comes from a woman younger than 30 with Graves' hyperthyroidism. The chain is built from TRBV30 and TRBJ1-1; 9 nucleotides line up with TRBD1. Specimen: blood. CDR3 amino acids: CAWSDDRGYTEAFF. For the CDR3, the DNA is TGTGCCTGGAGTGACGACAGGGGGTACACTGAAGCTTTCTTT.